This T cell receptor (beta chain) was observed in a study of Ad26.COV2.S vaccination and SARS-CoV-2 variants. Study outcomes and limitations: The TCR breadth and depth analyses may have produced an underestimate of total T cell responses.

Trimming took off 1 base at V and 1 base at J, with 13 bases between the two ends. CDR3 length: 16 residues. Germline CDR1 and CDR2: LNHNV and YYDKDF (reference sequence). Assay: immunoSEQ multiplex PCR; the TCRdb copy retains only in-frame clones and omits some. The sample carries about 350,000 clones, just over 90% recorded once. A word on this clone: Its cognate antigen is unknown.

The chain combines TRBV15 with TRBJ1-1; D is undetermined. Specimen: peripheral blood, collected after recovery from COVID-19. The receptor was isolated from a human donor who had recovered from COVID-19. The CDR3 reads CATSRAPRQRNTEAFF. CDR3 DNA: TGTGCCACCAGCAGAGCCCCCCGGCAGAGGAACACTGAAGCTTTCTTT.